These T cell receptor beta chains were read from a single sample in a study of CD4 T cell repertoires in COVID-19. Clones were read by immunoSEQ multiplex PCR, and TCRdb kept only the in-frame ones, dropping some. The sample yields approximately 79,000 clones, about 80% seen once. The material sequenced was CD4+ T cells from peripheral blood, taken after recovery from COVID-19. These receptors were obtained from a human donor who had COVID-19. Each CDR3 is given with its conserved first and last residue. The D gene is left open where the match is weak. The size field is filled for only some rows; it gives once, few, many or a size class.

>NA|NA|TRBJ2-5|TRBV11-2
CASSWSSQETQYF
TGTGCCAGCAGCTGGTCGAGTCAAGAGACCCAGTACTTC
>NA|NA|TRBJ2-7|TRBV6-6
CAGSSGGVGEQYF
TGTGCCGGGAGTAGCGGCGGGGTGGGTGAGCAGTACTTC
>NA|NA|TRBJ1-1|TRBV7-8
CASSLATQHTEAFF
TGTGCCAGCAGCCTTGCGACACAACACACTGAAGCTTTCTTT
>NA|NA|TRBJ2-3|TRBV6-1
CASSERVGLGTQYF
TGTGCCAGCAGTGAGAGGGTTGGGTTGGGGACGCAGTATTTT
>TRBD2|NA|TRBJ2-1|TRBV3-1/TRBV3-2
CASSQDKAGGNNEQFF
TGTGCCAGCAGCCAAGATAAAGCGGGGGGCAACAATGAGCAGTTCTTC
>NA|NA|TRBJ1-1|TRBV7-9
CASSSQSNTEAFF
TGTGCCAGCAGCTCCCAGTCGAACACTGAAGCTTTCTTT
>TRBD2|NA|TRBJ2-3|TRBV7-6
CASSLLLAGADTQYF
TGTGCCAGCAGCCTCTTACTAGCGGGAGCAGATACGCAGTATTTT
>TRBD2|NA|TRBJ2-5|TRBV14
CASSQLAGGPRETQYF
TGTGCCAGCAGCCAACTAGCGGGGGGGCCGCGGGAGACCCAGTACTTC
>NA|NA|TRBJ2-1|TRBV10-3
CAIKGDISYNEQFF
TGTGCCATCAAAGGGGACATTTCCTACAATGAGCAGTTCTTC
>TRBD1|NA|TRBJ1-1|TRBV6-2/TRBV6-3
CASSAAGTGDKKAFF
TGTGCCAGCAGTGCAGCCGGGACAGGGGATAAAAAAGCTTTCTTT
>NA|few|TRBJ1-2|TRBV2
CASSPLSGAYGYTF
TGTGCCAGCAGTCCGCTTTCAGGGGCCTATGGCTACACCTTC
>NA|NA|TRBJ2-2|TRBV6-1
CASSEEGFAELFF
TGTGCCAGCAGTGAAGAGGGGTTCGCCGAGCTGTTTTTT
>NA|NA|TRBJ1-2|TRBV18
CASSPQGDYGYTF
TGTGCCAGCTCACCTCAAGGGGACTATGGCTACACCTTC
>NA|NA|TRBJ2-7|TRBV6-5
CASSKLRGAYYEQYF
TGTGCCAGCAGTAAGCTCCGCGGGGCATACTACGAGCAGTACTTC
>NA|few|TRBJ1-4|TRBV3-1/TRBV3-2
CASSSKGGGTNEKLFF
TGTGCCAGCAGCTCAAAGGGAGGGGGAACTAATGAAAAACTGTTTTTT
>NA|NA|TRBJ1-1|TRBV6-6
CASSRRGGNTEAFF
TGTGCCAGCAGTCGTCGTGGGGGGAACACTGAAGCTTTCTTT
>TRBD2|NA|TRBJ2-1|TRBV25-1
CASNQRGNNEQFF
TGTGCCAGCAACCAGCGGGGCAACAATGAGCAGTTCTTC
>NA|NA|TRBJ2-5|TRBV11-2
CASSLDGAHQGGETQYF
TGTGCCAGCAGCTTAGATGGTGCTCACCAAGGCGGGGAGACCCAGTACTTC
>TRBD2|NA|TRBJ2-7|TRBV6-6
CASSWRGGGEQYF
TGTGCCAGCAGTTGGCGGGGGGGCGGCGAGCAGTACTTC
>NA|NA|TRBJ2-5|TRBV5-8
CASSLAGKGRVLETQYF
TGTGCCAGCAGCTTGGCCGGGAAGGGGCGCGTTTTGGAGACCCAGTACTTC
>NA|NA|TRBJ1-1|TRBV6-5
CASSYRPLLNTEAFF
TGTGCCAGCAGTTACCGTCCTTTACTGAACACTGAAGCTTTCTTT
>TRBD1|NA|TRBJ2-5|TRBV7-9
CASSLGTGSQETQYF
TGTGCCAGCAGCTTAGGGACAGGGAGCCAAGAGACCCAGTACTTC
>NA|NA|TRBJ1-6|TRBV19
CASSSRESSYNSPLHF
TGTGCCAGTAGTAGCAGGGAGAGCTCCTATAATTCACCCCTCCACTTT
>TRBD1|once|TRBJ1-2|TRBV6-4
CASSPGQGVYGYTF
TGTGCCAGCAGTCCGGGACAGGGGGTCTATGGCTACACCTTC
>TRBD1|NA|TRBJ2-1|TRBV7-2
CASSLRRGQGLNEQFF
TGTGCCAGCAGCTTAAGGAGGGGACAGGGATTAAATGAGCAGTTCTTC
>TRBD1|NA|TRBJ1-5|TRBV2
CASQKTGSGQPQHF
TGTGCCAGCCAAAAGACAGGGAGCGGACAGCCCCAGCATTTT
>TRBD1|NA|TRBJ2-2|TRBV7-3
CASSLMGTGSTGELFF
TGTGCCAGCAGCTTAATGGGGACAGGGAGCACCGGGGAGCTGTTTTTT
>TRBD2|NA|TRBJ2-1|TRBV6-5
CASSNVGTSNEQFF
TGTGCCAGCAGTAACGTAGGGACTAGCAATGAGCAGTTCTTC